Below, one TCR beta chain is given with its context. Its specificity is unknown. Assay used: immunoSEQ multiplex PCR; TCRdb lists only in-frame clones, some missing. The data hold over 200,000 clones, with about nine tenths observed a single time. This entry belongs to a study of cytomegalovirus exposure and HLA in healthy donors. The wider study: The 100 to 150 validation repertoires, a later analysis reported, used the same platform as the roughly 650 repertoires from the first cohort. The study's findings and limits: Most observed TCR sequences were rare, whereas some public TCRs were detected in many donors. Among TCR beta chains, those listed as cytomegalovirus-associated numbered over 150.

The trim removed 5 bases at V and 2 bases at J, leaving 4 bases unmatched. CDR1 and CDR2 from the germline V gene are MNHEY and SMNVEV (reference sequence). The CDR3 length is 15 residues. The sample was PBMCs. The receptor comes from a woman under 30 in good health and CMV-seropositive. V is TRBV27 and J is TRBJ2-7; 12 bases match TRBD2. CDR3 amino acids: CASSELAGGTYEQYF. The CDR3 DNA is TGTGCCAGCAGTGAACTAGCGGGAGGTACCTACGAGCAGTACTTC.